The clone carrying this T cell receptor beta chain has ten or more counts. Its antigen is not identified. Original data processing: A papillary thyroid cancer distant-metastasis classifier was built from CDR3 differences across clinicopathological groups. TCRdb reanalyzed the PCR reads with MiXCR. The V and J calls here are based on TCRdb, not the publication. Of about 11,000 clones detected, less than 15% appear once; the ten largest clones hold around 13%. No treatment of any kind had been given to any patient before thyroid surgery. Per germline, CDR1 LGHDT and CDR2 YNNKEL (reference sequence). This CDR3 comprises 16 residues. Trimming cost V 4 bases and J 2 bases; bases outside gene matches: 7. The record originates from a study of metastatic and nonmetastatic thyroid tumors. Background on the study: Patients with malignant and benign thyroid disease provided blood and tumor or nodule tissue, whose repertoires were compared. Overall study findings and caveats: Malignant thyroid tumors reportedly had TCR beta diversity that was significantly higher than in benign nodules, in blood and tumor.

The V and J genes are TRBV3-1 and TRBJ2-3; TRBD2 agrees at 9 bases. The source material was blood. The sequence was collected from a female donor with papillary thyroid cancer or a benign thyroid nodule (not recorded which). Some clones in this sample may be carry-over from other donors' samples. CDR3 DNA sequence: TGTGCCAGCAGCCCCCTCGGGACTAGCATCACAGATACGCAGTATTTT. This translates into CASSPLGTSITDTQYF.